The entry that follows covers one T cell receptor (beta chain) sequence. Its antigen is still unknown. A junction end diverges from the germline sequence, so it may reflect a read error. The data stem from a study of blood T cells in healthy people across ages. General study points: The study found more naive CD4+ cells and higher diversity in long-lived than aged donors. A conclusive naive versus antigen-experienced comparison was prevented by the unsorted PBMCs. Observed TCR beta diversity showed a strong correlation with the percentage of naive T cells as measured by flow cytometry.

This CDR3 is built from 15 residues. The germline V gene has CDR1 ENHRY and CDR2 SYGVKD. A J-beta primer mix and a sample-barcoded 5' primer were used in a second PCR of roughly 6 to 11 cycles. Sequencing recovered at least 2.5 million CDR3-containing paired-end reads from each sample. TCRdb reprocessed the 5' RACE reads via MiXCR and lists one record per CDR3 protein. The profile covers over 950,000 distinct CDR3 sequences, with less than 45% appearing a single time and around 12% taken by the ten largest. The sample taken for sequencing was blood. The chain employs TRBV10-3 and TRBJ2-1; no clear D gene. This TCR was sampled from a young man in good health. The CDR3 here is CTISELETGNNEQFF. The DNA for the CDR3 is TGTACCATCAGTGAGTTAGAGACTGGGAACAATGAGCAGTTCTTC.